This T cell receptor (beta chain) was sequenced for a study of OX40 agonist ivuxolimab in advanced cancers. About the research overall: Participants averaged roughly 60 years of age (range about 23 to 80) and were 75% to 90% male. It was permissible to have had prior anti-PD-1, anti-PD-L1 or anti-CTLA-4 therapy, and over 35% had some.

The CDR3 is 14 amino acids. From germline, CDR1 is SGHKS and CDR2 YYEKEE (reference sequence). Trimming shortened V by 0 bases and J by 1 base, and 7 bases separated the two germline ends. Here immunoSEQ multiplex PCR was the method, and the copy in TCRdb shows in-frame clones only, minus some. Here the sample spans more than 60,000 clones, roughly 80% being singletons. The sample consisted of CD4+ or CD8+ T cells sorted from blood, taken in a trial of the OX40 agonist ivuxolimab. The receptor comes from an adult with an advanced solid tumor such as melanoma, head and neck, liver or kidney cancer. The rearrangement joins TRBV5-5 to TRBJ1-1; the D gene is possibly TRBD1 (6 bases). In DNA form, the CDR3 reads TGTGCCAGCAGCTTGGGGACAGCGAACACTGAAGCTTTCTTT. This translates into CASSLGTANTEAFF.